Below are 8 T cell receptor beta chains sequenced from a single sample in a study of breast tumors, draining lymph nodes, adjacent tissues. MiXCR, run by TCRdb on the multiplex PCR reads, gives a single entry per CDR3 protein. The sample holds under 150,000 distinct CDR3 sequences, about 20% seen once. Breast cancer patients provided tissue from their axillary draining lymph nodes. The sample taken for sequencing was axillary lymph node tissue. These TCRs come from a female donor with breast cancer. Some clones in this sample may be carry-over from other donors' samples.

This clonotype was recorded at least ten times. The J gene is TRBJ2-5, the V gene TRBV5-1; 10 bases are a match to TRBD2. J lost 2 bases, V lost 4 bases, and 14 bases had no gene match. CDR1 SGHRS and CDR2 YFSETQ come from the germline V gene. The CDR3 runs to 18 residues. CDR3 sequence reads: CASSPAGASGGLQETQYF. The DNA for the CDR3 is TGCGCCAGCAGCCCGGCGGGTGCTAGCGGGGGACTACAAGAGACCCAGTACTTC.

This clonotype has a handful of counts. The chain couples TRBV28 to TRBJ2-1; 7 bases map to TRBD1. Germline lookup yields CDR1 MDHEN and CDR2 SYDVKM. V trimming: 3 bases; J trimming: 0 bases; junction bases outside the gene matches: 2. The CDR3 has 15 amino acids. The CDR3 is CASSLDRSSYNEQFF. CDR3 bases: TGTGCCAGCAGTTTGGACAGGAGCTCCTACAATGAGCAGTTCTTC. The variable domain in full, with the rest retrieved from reference TRBV28 and TRBJ2-1, is DVKVTQSSRYLVKRTGEKVFLECVQDMDHENMFWYRQDPGLGLRLIYFSYDVKMKEKGDIPEGYSVSREKKERFSLILESASTNQTSMYLCASSLDRSSYNEQFFGPGTRLTVL.

Many counts were recorded for this clonotype. The J gene is TRBJ2-3, the V gene TRBV20-1; TRBD1 aligns across 12 bases. Germline CDR1 DFQATT, CDR2 SNEGSKA (reference sequence). The CDR3 totals 15 residues. V trimming: 3 bases; J trimming: 4 bases; junction bases outside the gene matches: 5. CDR3 coding DNA: TGCAGTGCTAGTTGGGACAGGGGGCTCGCAGATACGCAGTATTTT. It specifies CSASWDRGLADTQYF.

This clonotype was seen at least ten times. This sequence joins TRBV5-1 and TRBJ1-3, with 7 bases identical to TRBD1. Germline CDR1 is SGHRS and CDR2 is YFSETQ. The CDR3 has 17 residues. V lost 3 bases to trimming and J lost 0 bases; unmatched junction nucleotides: 9. In DNA, the CDR3 is TGCGCCAGCAGCTCGGGTGGGACAGCGTTCTCTGGAAACACCATATATTTT. Protein product: CASSSGGTAFSGNTIYF.

This clonotype was detected ten times or more. The chain has TRBV5-5 and TRBJ2-7; no reliable D call. The CDR3 runs 14 residues. V was cut by 0 bases and J by 6 bases, with 13 bases left in between. CDR1 SGHKS and CDR2 YYEKEE come from the germline V gene (reference sequence). The DNA of the CDR3 is TGTGCCAGCAGCTTGGCCCGGACCTTCGTCGAGCAGTACTTC. This sequence encodes CASSLARTFVEQYF.

This clonotype was picked up many times. This rearrangement joins TRBV9 to TRBJ1-4; D gene unclear. Trimming pared 0 bases from V and 5 bases from J, leaving 11 bases between. This CDR3 comprises 15 residues. Germline CDR1 SGDLS, CDR2 YYNGEE. CDR3 loop: CASSVASGLNEKLFF. The CDR3 nucleotides read TGTGCCAGCAGCGTAGCTTCAGGCTTAAATGAAAAACTGTTTTTT.

This clonotype was seen many times. V and J are TRBV5-5 and TRBJ1-2; 11 bases line up with TRBD1. Trimming at V came to 4 bases and at J to 4 bases, leaving 3 bases not matched to a gene. The CDR3 runs 14 residues. Germline V gives CDR1 SGHKS, CDR2 YYEKEE (reference sequence). The CDR3: CASSQGTGGYGYTF. CDR3 nucleotide sequence: TGTGCCAGCAGCCAAGGGACAGGGGGCTATGGCTACACCTTC.

There are a few counts of this clonotype. A much larger clone differs by one base, so this may be a read error. This chain links TRBV24-1 with TRBJ1-4, with TRBD1 matching over 7 bases. This CDR3 has 16 residues. CDR1 KGHDR and CDR2 SFDVKD come from the germline V gene. With 3 bases clipped from V and 3 bases from J, the junction kept 6 bases outside the gene matches. This chain's CDR3 is CATSDGRGWSNEKLFF. Here the CDR3 DNA reads TGTGCCACCAGTGATGGCAGGGGGTGGTCTAATGAAAAACTGTTTTTT.